The 9 T cell receptor beta chains listed next were all sequenced from one sample in a study of CD8 T cells in ankylosing spondylitis. TCRdb analysed the 5' RACE reads with MiXCR anew, one entry per CDR3 protein. Among roughly 230,000 distinct CDR3 sequences listed, more than 9% were seen once. Sequencing was performed on blood, either unsorted or a sorted T cell fraction (not recorded which). These receptors all stem from a male donor with ankylosing spondylitis or in good health (not recorded which).

This clonotype was observed a handful of times. The V gene is TRBV6-5, the J gene TRBJ2-1; 10 bases are shared with TRBD2. CDR3 length: 18 residues. The germline V gene encodes CDR1 MNHEY and CDR2 SVGAGI. V was clipped by 0 bases and J by 6 bases; unmatched bases: 11. DNA for the CDR3: TGTGCCAGCAGTTACTCGAATAGTGCTAGCGGGGGATCCAATGAGCAGTTCTTC. Its translation: CASSYSNSASGGSNEQFF.

This clonotype has a count of ten or more. This rearrangement joins TRBV5-1 to TRBJ1-6; D is unresolved. The CDR3 totals 13 residues. Trimming pared 1 base from V and 6 bases from J, leaving 5 bases between. Germline loops: CDR1 SGHRS, CDR2 YFSETQ. The CDR3 is CASSLPGNSPLHF. The DNA for the CDR3 is TGCGCCAGCAGCTTGCCCGGTAATTCACCCCTCCACTTT.

In this sample, this clonotype turned up many times. CDR3 nucleotides: TGTGCCAGCAGTTTAACGGGGGGGTCCGGCGAGCAGTACTTC. Translated, it gives CASSLTGGSGEQYF. V gene TRBV27 combines with J gene TRBJ2-7, with TRBD2 identical over 8 bases. V shed 2 bases, J shed 6 bases, and the junction held 6 bases outside the gene matches. Germline V gene sequence: CDR1 MNHEY, CDR2 SMNVEV (reference sequence). The CDR3 covers 14 residues.

Points on this clonotype: This may arise from a read error, as a much more abundant clone is one base away. The chain is built from TRBV7-9 and TRBJ1-5; TRBD1 matches at 7 bases. The CDR3 sequence is 15 residues long. CDR1 is SEHNR and CDR2 is FQNEAQ in the germline V gene (reference sequence). The CDR3 DNA reads TGTGCCAGCAGCTCAGACAGGGCGTACAATCGGCCCCAGCATTTT. It codes for CASSSDRAYNRPQHF.

V usage is TRBV7-9 and J usage is TRBJ1-3; D is unresolved. The V end was cut by 1 base, the J end by 0 bases, with 7 bases between. CDR1 and CDR2 from the germline V gene are SEHNR and FQNEAQ (reference sequence). This CDR3 is built from 15 residues. CDR3 bases: TGTGCCAGCAGCTTAGAGCCCAACTCTGGAAACACCATATATTTT. Protein: CASSLEPNSGNTIYF.

Many counts were recorded for this clonotype. The chain couples TRBV6-1 to TRBJ1-2; no clear D. V lost 3 bases and J 5 bases, leaving 7 bases between the germline ends. The germline CDR1 and CDR2 sequences are MNHNS and SASEGT. The CDR3 is made up of 12 amino acids. The CDR3 nucleotides are TGTGCCAGCAGTGATTTACAGTATGGCTACACCTTC. Amino acid sequence: CASSDLQYGYTF.

To note about this clonotype: A much larger clone sits a single nucleotide away, making a read error possible. This chain connects TRBV5-1 to TRBJ2-3; 10 nucleotides line up with TRBD2. Looked up from germline, CDR1 is SGHRS and CDR2 is YFSETQ. The CDR3 extends over 14 amino acids. As DNA, the CDR3 is TGCGTCAGCAGCGGAGCGGGGGGGCTGAGAACGCAGTATTTT. Its protein product is CVSSGAGGLRTQYF.

In the case of this clonotype: A read error may explain this, as a much larger clone is one base away. The V and J genes are TRBV6-5 and TRBJ2-1; D could derive from TRBD1 or TRBD2 (5 bases each). The CDR3 is made up of 16 amino acids. Per the germline V gene, CDR1 is MNHEY and CDR2 is SVGAGI. The chain's CDR3 is CASSYRLRGSYNAQFF. The CDR3 bases are TGTGCCAGCAGTTACCGGCTTCGGGGCTCCTACAATGCGCAGTTCTTC.

This clonotype was recorded many times. The chain has TRBV3-1 and TRBJ2-3, with 8 bases fitting TRBD2. Looked up from germline, CDR1 is LGHDT and CDR2 is YNNKEL (reference sequence). The J segment lost 0 bases and the V segment lost 2 bases, leaving 1 base of the junction unmatched. This CDR3 contains 15 residues. CDR3 region: CASSQTSGSTDTQYF. The CDR3 nucleotides read TGTGCCAGCAGCCAAACTAGCGGTAGCACAGATACGCAGTATTTT.